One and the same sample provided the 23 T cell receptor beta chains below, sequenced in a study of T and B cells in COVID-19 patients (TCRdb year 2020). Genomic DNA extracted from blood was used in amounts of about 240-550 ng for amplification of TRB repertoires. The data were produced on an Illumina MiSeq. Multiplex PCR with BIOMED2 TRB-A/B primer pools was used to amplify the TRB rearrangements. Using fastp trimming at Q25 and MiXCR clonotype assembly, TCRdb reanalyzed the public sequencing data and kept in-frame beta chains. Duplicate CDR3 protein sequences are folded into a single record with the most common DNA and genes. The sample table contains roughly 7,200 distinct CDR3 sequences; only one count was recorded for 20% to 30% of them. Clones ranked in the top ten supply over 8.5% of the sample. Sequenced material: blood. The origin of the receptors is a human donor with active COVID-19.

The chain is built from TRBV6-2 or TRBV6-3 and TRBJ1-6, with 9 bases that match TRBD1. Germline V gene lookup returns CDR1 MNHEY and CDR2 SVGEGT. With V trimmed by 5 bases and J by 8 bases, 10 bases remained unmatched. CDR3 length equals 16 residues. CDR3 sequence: CASSLSPGQGYSPLHF. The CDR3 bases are TGTGCCAGCAGTCTCTCGCCGGGACAGGGATATTCACCCCTCCACTTT.

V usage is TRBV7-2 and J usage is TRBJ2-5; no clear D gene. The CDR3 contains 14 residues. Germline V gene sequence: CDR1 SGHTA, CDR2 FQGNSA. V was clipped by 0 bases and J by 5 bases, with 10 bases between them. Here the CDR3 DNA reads TGTGCCAGCAGCTTAGCCCCGGCGACGGAGACCCAGTACTTC. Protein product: CASSLAPATETQYF.

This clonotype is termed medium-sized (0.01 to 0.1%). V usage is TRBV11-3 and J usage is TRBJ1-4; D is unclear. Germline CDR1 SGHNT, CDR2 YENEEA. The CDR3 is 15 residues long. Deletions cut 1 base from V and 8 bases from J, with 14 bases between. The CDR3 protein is CASSLGTRESEKLFF. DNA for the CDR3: TGTGCCAGCAGCTTAGGTACCCGGGAAAGCGAAAAACTGTTTTTT.

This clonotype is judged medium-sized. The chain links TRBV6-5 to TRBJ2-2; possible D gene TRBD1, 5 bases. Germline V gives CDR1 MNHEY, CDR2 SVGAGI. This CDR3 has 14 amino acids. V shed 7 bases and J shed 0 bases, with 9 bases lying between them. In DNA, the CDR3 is TGTGCCAGCACTAAGGGGACGAACACCGGGGAGCTGTTTTTT. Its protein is CASTKGTNTGELFF.

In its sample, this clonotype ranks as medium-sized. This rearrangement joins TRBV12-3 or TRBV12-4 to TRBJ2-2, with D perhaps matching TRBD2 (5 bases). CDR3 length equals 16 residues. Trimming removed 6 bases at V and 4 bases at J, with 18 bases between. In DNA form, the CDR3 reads TGTGCCAGCAGCCCAGAATGGGTAGCGAGCACCGGGGAGCTGTTTTTT. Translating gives CASSPEWVASTGELFF.

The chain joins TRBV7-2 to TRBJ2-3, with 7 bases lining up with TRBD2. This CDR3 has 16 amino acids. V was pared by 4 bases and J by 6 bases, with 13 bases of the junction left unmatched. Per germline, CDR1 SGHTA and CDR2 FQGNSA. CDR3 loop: CASSSQAGPWMDTQYF. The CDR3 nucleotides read TGTGCCAGCAGCTCCCAAGCGGGACCTTGGATGGATACGCAGTATTTT.

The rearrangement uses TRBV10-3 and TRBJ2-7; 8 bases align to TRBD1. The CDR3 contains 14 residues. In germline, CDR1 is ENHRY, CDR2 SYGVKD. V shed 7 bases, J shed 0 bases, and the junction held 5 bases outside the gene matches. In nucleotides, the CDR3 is TGTGCCATCAACCCGGGACAGGACTCCTACGAGCAGTACTTC. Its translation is CAINPGQDSYEQYF.

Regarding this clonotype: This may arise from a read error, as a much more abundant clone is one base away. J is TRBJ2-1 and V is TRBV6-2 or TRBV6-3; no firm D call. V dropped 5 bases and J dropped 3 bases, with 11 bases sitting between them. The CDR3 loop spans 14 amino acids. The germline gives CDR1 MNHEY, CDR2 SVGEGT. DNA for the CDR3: TGTGCCAGCAGTCCCTCGAGTAACTACAATGAGCAGTTCTTC. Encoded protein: CASSPSSNYNEQFF.

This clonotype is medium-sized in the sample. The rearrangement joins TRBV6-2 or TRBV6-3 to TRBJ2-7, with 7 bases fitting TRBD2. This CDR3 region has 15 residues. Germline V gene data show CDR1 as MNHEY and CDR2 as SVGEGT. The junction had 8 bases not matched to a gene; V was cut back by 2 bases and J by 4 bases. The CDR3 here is CASSYGASGRYEQYF. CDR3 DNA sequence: TGTGCCAGCAGTTACGGCGCTAGCGGCCGATACGAGCAGTACTTC.

The CDR3 region has the DNA TGTGCCACCAGTGAGCTAAGGGGTGGAACCGGGGAGCTGTTTTTT. It encodes CATSELRGGTGELFF. The J gene is TRBJ2-2, the V gene TRBV24-1, with D tentatively TRBD1 (5 bases). Trimming left V 4 bases short and J 5 bases short, with 13 bases between. Germline V gene data show CDR1 as KGHDR and CDR2 as SFDVKD. The CDR3 is 15 residues long.

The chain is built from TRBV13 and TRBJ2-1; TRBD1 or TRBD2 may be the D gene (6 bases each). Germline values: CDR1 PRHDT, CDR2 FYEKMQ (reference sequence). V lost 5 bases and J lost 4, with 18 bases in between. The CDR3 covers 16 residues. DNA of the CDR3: TGTGCCAGCAGCCCCCCAACTAGCAGGGGTTACAATGAGCAGTTCTTC. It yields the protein CASSPPTSRGYNEQFF.

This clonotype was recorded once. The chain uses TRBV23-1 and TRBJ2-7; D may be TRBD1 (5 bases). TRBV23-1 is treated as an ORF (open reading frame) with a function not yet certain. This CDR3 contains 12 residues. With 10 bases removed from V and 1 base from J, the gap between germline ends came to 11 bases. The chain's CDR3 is CANVDSSYEQYF. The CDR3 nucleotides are TGCGCCAACGTAGACAGTTCCTACGAGCAGTACTTC.

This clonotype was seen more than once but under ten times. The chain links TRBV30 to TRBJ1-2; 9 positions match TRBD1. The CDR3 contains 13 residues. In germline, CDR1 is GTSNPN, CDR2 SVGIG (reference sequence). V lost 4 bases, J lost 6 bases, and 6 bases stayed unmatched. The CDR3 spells CAWTPQGANGYTF. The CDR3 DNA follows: TGTGCCTGGACTCCACAGGGGGCCAATGGCTACACCTTC.

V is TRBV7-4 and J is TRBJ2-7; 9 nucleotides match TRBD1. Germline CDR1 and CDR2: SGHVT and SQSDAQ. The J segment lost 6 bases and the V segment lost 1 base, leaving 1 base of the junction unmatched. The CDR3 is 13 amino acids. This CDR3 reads CASSLGQGGEQYF. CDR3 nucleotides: TGTGCCAGCAGCTTAGGACAGGGGGGCGAGCAGTACTTC.

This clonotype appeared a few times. CDR3 sequence: CASSLGTSGSEQFF. As DNA, the CDR3 is TGTGCCAGCAGCTTGGGAACTAGCGGGAGTGAGCAGTTCTTC. V usage is TRBV7-2 and J usage is TRBJ2-1, with 11 positions matching TRBD2. With 3 bases clipped from V and 9 bases from J, the junction kept 4 bases outside the gene matches. CDR3 length: 14 amino acids. Germline CDR1 reads SGHTA; CDR2 reads FQGNSA.

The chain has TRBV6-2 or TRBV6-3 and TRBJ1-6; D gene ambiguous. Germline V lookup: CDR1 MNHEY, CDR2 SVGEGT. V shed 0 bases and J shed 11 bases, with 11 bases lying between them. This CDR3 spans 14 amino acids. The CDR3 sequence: CASSYSMPAAPLHF. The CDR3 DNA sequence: TGTGCCAGCAGTTACTCGATGCCTGCGGCACCCCTCCACTTT.

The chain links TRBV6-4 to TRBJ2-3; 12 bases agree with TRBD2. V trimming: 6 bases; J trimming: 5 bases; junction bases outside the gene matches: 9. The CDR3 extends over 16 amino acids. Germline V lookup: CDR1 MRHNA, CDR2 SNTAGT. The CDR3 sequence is CASSPRLAGVIDTQYF. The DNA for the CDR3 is TGTGCCAGCAGCCCGCGACTAGCGGGAGTGATAGATACGCAGTATTTT.

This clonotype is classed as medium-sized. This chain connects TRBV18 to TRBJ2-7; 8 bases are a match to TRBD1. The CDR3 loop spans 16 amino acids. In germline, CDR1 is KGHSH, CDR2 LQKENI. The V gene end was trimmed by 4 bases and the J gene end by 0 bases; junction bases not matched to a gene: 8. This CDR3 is CASSHSGQAFSYEQYF. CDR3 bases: TGTGCCAGCTCACACTCGGGACAGGCCTTCTCCTACGAGCAGTACTTC.

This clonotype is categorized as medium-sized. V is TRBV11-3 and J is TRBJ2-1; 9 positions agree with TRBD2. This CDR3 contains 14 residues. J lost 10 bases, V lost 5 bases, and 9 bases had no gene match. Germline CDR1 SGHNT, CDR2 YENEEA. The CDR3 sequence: CASSLRPSGNEQFF. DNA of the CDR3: TGTGCCAGCAGCCTAAGACCTAGCGGGAACGAGCAGTTCTTC. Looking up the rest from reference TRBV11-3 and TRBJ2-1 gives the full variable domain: EAGVVQSPRYKIIEKKQPVAFWCNPISGHNTLYWYLQNLGQGPELLIRYENEEAVDDSQLPKDRFSAERLKGVDSTLKIQPAELGDSAVYLCASSLRPSGNEQFFGPGTRLTVL.

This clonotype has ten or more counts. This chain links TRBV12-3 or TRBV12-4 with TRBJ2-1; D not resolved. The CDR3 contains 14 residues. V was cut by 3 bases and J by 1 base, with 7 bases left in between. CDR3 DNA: TGTGCCAGCAGTTTCTTCAGATCCTACAATGAGCAGTTCTTC. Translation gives CASSFFRSYNEQFF.

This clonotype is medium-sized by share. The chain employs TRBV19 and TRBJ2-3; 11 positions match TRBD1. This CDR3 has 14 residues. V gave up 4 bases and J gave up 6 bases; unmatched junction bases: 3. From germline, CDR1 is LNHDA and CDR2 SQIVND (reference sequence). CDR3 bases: TGTGCCAGTAGTACCCGGACAGGGGGCGATACGCAGTATTTT. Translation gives CASSTRTGGDTQYF.

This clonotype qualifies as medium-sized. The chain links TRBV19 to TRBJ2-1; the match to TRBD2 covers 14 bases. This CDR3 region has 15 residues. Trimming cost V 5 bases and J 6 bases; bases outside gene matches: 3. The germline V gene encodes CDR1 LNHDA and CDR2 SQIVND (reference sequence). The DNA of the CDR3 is TGTGCCAGTAGTGTCGGGACTAGCGGGAGCAATGAGCAGTTCTTC. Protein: CASSVGTSGSNEQFF.

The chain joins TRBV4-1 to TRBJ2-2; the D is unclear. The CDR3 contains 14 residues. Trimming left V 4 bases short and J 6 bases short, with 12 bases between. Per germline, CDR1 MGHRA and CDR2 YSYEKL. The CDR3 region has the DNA TGCGCCAGCAGCCCCCCCCTACGGGCCGGGGAGCTGTTTTTT. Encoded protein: CASSPPLRAGELFF.